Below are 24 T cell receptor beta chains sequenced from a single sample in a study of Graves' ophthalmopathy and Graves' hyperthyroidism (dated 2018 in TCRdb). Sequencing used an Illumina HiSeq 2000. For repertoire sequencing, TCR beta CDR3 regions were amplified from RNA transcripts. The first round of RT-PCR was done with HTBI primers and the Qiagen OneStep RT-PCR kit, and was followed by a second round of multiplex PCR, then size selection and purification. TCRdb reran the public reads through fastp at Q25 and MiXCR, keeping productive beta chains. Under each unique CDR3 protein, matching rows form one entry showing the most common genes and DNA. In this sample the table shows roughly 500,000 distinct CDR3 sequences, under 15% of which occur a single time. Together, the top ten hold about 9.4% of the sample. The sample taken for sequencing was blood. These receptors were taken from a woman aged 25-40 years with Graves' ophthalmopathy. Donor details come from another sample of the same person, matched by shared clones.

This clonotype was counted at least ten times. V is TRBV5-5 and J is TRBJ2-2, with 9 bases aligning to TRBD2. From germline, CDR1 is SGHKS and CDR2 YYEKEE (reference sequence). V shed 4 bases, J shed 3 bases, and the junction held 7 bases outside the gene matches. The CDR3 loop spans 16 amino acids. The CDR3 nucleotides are TGTGCCAGCAGCGGTCCAGCGGGGGGTGACACCGGGGAGCTGTTTTTT. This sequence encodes CASSGPAGGDTGELFF.

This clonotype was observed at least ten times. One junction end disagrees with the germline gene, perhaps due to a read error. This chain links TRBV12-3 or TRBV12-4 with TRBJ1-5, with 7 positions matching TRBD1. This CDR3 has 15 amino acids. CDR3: CASSLATGSSQPQHF. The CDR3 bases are TGTGCCAGCAGTTTAGCGACAGGGAGCAGTCAGCCCCAGCATTTT.

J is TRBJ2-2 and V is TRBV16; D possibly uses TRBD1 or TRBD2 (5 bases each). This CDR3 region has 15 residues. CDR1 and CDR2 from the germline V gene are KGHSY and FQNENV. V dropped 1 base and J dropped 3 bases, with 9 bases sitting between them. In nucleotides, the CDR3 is TGTGCCAGCAGCCAATATATGGGGGACACCGGGGAGCTGTTTTTT. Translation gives CASSQYMGDTGELFF.

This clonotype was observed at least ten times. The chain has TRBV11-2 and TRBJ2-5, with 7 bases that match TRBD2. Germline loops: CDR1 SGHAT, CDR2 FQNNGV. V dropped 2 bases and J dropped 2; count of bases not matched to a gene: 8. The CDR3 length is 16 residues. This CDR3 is CASSLSLGGGQETQYF. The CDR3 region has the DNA TGTGCCAGCAGCTTAAGTTTGGGCGGGGGACAAGAGACCCAGTACTTC.

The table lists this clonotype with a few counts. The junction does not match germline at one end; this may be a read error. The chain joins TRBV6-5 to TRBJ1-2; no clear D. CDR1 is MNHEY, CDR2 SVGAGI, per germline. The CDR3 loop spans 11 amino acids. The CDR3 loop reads CASSILRGYAF. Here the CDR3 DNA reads TGTGCCAGCAGTATCCTCCGAGGCTACGCCTTC.

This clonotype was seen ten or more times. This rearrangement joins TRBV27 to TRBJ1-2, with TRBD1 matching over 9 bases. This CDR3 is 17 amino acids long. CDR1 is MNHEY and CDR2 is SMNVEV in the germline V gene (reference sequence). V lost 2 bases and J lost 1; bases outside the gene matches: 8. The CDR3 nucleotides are TGTGCCAGCAGTTTAACCCCCGACAGGGGGAGTAACTATGGCTACACCTTC. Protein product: CASSLTPDRGSNYGYTF.

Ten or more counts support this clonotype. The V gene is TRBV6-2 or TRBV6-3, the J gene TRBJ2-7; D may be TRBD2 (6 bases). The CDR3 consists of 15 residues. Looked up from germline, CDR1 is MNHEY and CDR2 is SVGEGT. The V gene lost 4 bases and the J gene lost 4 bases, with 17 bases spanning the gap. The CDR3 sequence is CASSSPRLGRYEQYF. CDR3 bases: TGTGCCAGCAGTTCCCCTCGACTAGGAAGGTACGAGCAGTACTTC.

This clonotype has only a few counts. The CDR3 bases are TGTGCCAGCTCATCGGACAGGGGAATCACTGAAGCTTTCTTT. Translating it yields CASSSDRGITEAFF. The chain uses TRBV18 and TRBJ1-1, with TRBD1 identical over 9 bases. The CDR3 contains 14 residues. From germline, CDR1 is KGHSH and CDR2 LQKENI. V shed 5 bases and J 4 bases; nucleotides not matched to a gene: 5.

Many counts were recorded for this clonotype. The CDR3 DNA follows: TGTGCCAGCTCACCGTTGGACAGCCTAGCTAACTATGGCTACACCTTC. Translation gives CASSPLDSLANYGYTF. This chain links TRBV18 with TRBJ1-2, with D possibly TRBD1 on 6 matching bases. The V end lost 3 bases, the J end lost 0 bases, and 14 bases lay between the germline ends. This CDR3 has 16 amino acids. Germline V CDR1 and CDR2: KGHSH, LQKENI.

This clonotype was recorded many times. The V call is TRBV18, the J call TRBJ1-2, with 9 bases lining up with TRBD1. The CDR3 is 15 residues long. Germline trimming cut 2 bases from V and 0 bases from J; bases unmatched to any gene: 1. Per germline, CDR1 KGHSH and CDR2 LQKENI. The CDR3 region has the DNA TGTGCCAGCTCACCAGGGACAGGGACTAACTATGGCTACACCTTC. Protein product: CASSPGTGTNYGYTF.

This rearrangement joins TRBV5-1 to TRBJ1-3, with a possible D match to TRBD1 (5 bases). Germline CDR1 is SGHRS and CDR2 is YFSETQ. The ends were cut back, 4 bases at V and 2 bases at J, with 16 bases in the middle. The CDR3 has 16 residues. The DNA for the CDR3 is TGCGCCAGCAGCCAAACAAGCGGGACTACTGGAAACACCATATATTTT. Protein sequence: CASSQTSGTTGNTIYF.

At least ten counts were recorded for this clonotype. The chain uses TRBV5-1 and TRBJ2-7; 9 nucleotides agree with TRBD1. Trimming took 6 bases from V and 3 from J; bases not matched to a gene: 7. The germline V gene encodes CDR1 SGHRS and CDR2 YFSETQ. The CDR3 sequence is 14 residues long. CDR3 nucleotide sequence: TGCGCCAGCACTCTCCAGGACAGGGGCTACGAGCAGTACTTC. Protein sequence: CASTLQDRGYEQYF.

CDR3 sequence: CASSPGQGEKETQYF. CDR3 coding DNA: TGTGCCAGCAGCCCAGGACAGGGGGAAAAGGAGACCCAGTACTTC. The gene calls are TRBV11-2 and TRBJ2-5; 10 bases are shared with TRBD1. The CDR3 is made up of 15 amino acids. The V gene end was trimmed by 5 bases and the J gene end by 5 bases; junction bases not matched to a gene: 8. Germline V lookup: CDR1 SGHAT, CDR2 FQNNGV.

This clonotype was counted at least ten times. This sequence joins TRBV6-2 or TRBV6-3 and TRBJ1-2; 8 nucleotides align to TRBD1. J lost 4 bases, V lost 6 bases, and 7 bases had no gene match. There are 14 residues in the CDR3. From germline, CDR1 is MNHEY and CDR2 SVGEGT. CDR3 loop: CASSRTGTSYGYTF. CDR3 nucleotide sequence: TGTGCCAGCAGCCGGACAGGGACCTCCTATGGCTACACCTTC.

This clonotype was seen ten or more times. This CDR3 reads CASSFGTGSSPLHF. CDR3 DNA: TGCGCCAGCAGTTTCGGGACAGGGTCTTCACCCCTCCACTTT. The genes are TRBV5-1 and TRBJ1-6, with TRBD1 matching over 9 bases. This CDR3 has 14 amino acids. Looked up from germline, CDR1 is SGHRS and CDR2 is YFSETQ. Germline trimming cut 5 bases from V and 9 bases from J; bases unmatched to any gene: 6.

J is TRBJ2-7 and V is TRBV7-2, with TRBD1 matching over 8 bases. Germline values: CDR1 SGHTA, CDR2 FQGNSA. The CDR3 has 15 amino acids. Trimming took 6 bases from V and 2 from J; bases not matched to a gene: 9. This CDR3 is CASSTAGTGAYEQYF. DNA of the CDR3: TGTGCCAGCAGTACTGCCGGGACAGGAGCCTACGAGCAGTACTTC.

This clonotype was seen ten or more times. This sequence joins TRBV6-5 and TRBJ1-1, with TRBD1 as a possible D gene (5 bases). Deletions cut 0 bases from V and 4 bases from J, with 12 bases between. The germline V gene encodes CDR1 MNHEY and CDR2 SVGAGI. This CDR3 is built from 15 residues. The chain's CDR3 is CASSYSIKGATEAFF. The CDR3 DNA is TGTGCCAGCAGTTACTCGATTAAAGGGGCCACTGAAGCTTTCTTT.

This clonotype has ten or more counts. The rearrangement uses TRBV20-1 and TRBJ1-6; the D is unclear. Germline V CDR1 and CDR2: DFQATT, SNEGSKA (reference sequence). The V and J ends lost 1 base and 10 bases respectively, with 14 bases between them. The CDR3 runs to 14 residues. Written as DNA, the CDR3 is TGCAGTGCTAGAGTGGACCGCCTGCGATCACCCCTCCACTTT. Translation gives CSARVDRLRSPLHF.

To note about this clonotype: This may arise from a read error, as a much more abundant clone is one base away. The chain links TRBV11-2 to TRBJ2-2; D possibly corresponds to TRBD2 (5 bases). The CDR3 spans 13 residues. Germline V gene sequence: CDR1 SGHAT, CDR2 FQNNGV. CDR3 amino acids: CASSFGVTGELCF. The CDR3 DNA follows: TGTGCCAGCAGCTTCGGGGTTACCGGGGAGCTGTGTTTT.

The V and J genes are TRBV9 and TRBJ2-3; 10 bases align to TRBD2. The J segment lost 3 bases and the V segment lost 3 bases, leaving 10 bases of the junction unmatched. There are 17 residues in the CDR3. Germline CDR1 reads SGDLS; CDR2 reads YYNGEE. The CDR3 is CASSGASGGAGTDTQYF. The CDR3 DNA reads TGTGCCAGCAGCGGGGCTAGCGGGGGTGCCGGGACAGATACGCAGTATTTT.

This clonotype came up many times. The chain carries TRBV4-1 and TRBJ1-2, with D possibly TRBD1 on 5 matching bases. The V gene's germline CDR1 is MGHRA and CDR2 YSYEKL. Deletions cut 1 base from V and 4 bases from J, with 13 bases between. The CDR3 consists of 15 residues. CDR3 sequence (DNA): TGCGCCAGCAGCCAAGTCGGGGCCGGAGGCTATGGCTACACCTTC. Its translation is CASSQVGAGGYGYTF.

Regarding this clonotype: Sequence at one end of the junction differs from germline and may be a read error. The CDR3 loop is CASWNTEACF. The DNA for the CDR3 is TGTGCCAGTTGGAACACTGAAGCTTGCTTT. The V gene is TRBV11-3, the J gene TRBJ1-1; D call uncertain. Germline V gene data show CDR1 as SGHNT and CDR2 as YENEEA. The CDR3 has 10 amino acids.

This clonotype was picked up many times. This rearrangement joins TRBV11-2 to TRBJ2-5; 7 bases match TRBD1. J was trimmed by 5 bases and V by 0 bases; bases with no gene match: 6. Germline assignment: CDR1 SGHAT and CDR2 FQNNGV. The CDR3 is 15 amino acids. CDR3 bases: TGTGCCAGCAGCTTAGAAACAGGGGATGCGGAGACCCAGTACTTC. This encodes CASSLETGDAETQYF.

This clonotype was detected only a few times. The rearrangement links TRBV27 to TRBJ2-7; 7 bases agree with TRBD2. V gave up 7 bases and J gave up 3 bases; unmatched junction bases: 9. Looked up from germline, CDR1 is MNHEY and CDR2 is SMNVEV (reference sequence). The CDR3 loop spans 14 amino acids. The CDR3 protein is CASIVGGSSYEQYF. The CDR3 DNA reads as TGTGCCAGCATCGTCGGGGGGAGCAGCTACGAGCAGTACTTC.